This T cell receptor beta chain is drawn from a study of T-cell reconstitution after alpha-beta-depleted transplantation in children. Study observations and caveats: Counts and diversity of T cells one year after transplant came mostly from newly produced T cells. There were reportedly several hundred expanded graft clones from which alpha-beta T cells came about two months after transplant.

Germline V gives CDR1 SGHVS, CDR2 FQNEAQ. The CDR3 length is 14 residues. V shed 5 bases, J shed 10 bases, and the junction held 9 bases outside the gene matches. Preparation of the TCRbeta library involved a method that used unique molecular identifiers. Each CDR3 protein is one row after TCRdb ran MiXCR on the PCR reads. The table records roughly 240,000 distinct CDR3 sequences, 6.5% to 9% of them present only once. This clonotype occurred many times. Its cognate antigen is unknown. The chain carries TRBV7-8 and TRBJ1-4; 8 nucleotides agree with TRBD1. The sequence came from a male patient under 18 who had a stem cell transplant for acute lymphoblastic leukemia, so the T cells may come from the graft donor. The source material was PBMCs, mostly from graft donor cells, sampled 180 days after TCRalphabeta/CD19-depleted stem cell transplant. This CDR3 reads CASSPRTGIRKLFF. The CDR3 DNA is TGTGCCAGCAGCCCTCGGACAGGGATAAGAAAACTGTTTTTT.